The rows below give T cell receptor beta chains drawn from one sample of a study of low-dose radiotherapy and immunotherapy resistance in tumors. TCRdb reprocessed the reads via MiXCR and lists one record per CDR3 protein. The repertoire holds tens of thousands of distinct CDR3 sequences, with around 27% as singletons. The sequencing here drew on PBMCs, taken before treatment. These TCRs come from a male donor with prostate cancer. Both conserved end residues are part of each CDR3. The D gene is left open where the match is weak. The size of a clone is reported for some rows only, either as once, few or many, or as a class for expanded clones.

-,TRBV5-1,16,-,TRBJ2-3,CASSPVGGASTDTQYF,TGCGCCAGCAGCCCGGTGGGGGGCGCCAGTACAGATACGCAGTATTTT
-,TRBV9,14,-,TRBJ2-1,CASSGSLGVTEQFF,TGTGCCAGCAGCGGGTCCCTAGGAGTAACTGAGCAGTTCTTC
-,TRBV18,15,-,TRBJ2-7,CASSPPQPRAYEQYF,TGTGCCAGCTCACCACCCCAGCCCCGGGCCTACGAGCAGTACTTC
-,TRBV7-2,14,many,TRBJ2-5,CASSPSRAQETQYF,TGTGCCAGCAGCCCATCCCGGGCACAAGAGACCCAGTACTTC
-,TRBV28,16,many,TRBJ2-5,CASSLLGVARPETQYF,TGTGCCAGCAGTCTGCTCGGGGTAGCGAGGCCGGAGACCCAGTACTTC
-,TRBV5-1,16,many,TRBJ2-3,CASSLDGGAGTDTQYF,TGCGCCAGCAGCTTGGATGGGGGAGCTGGCACAGATACGCAGTATTTT
-,TRBV6-1,14,-,TRBJ1-1,CASSAAGANTEAFF,TGTGCCAGCAGTGCCGCGGGGGCGAACACTGAAGCTTTCTTT
TRBD2,TRBV28,16,many,TRBJ2-7,CASSLWTSGSTYEQYF,TGTGCCAGCAGTTTATGGACTAGCGGGAGTACTTACGAGCAGTACTTC
TRBD2,TRBV20-1,16,many,TRBJ2-3,CSAERRLAGAVDTQYF,TGCAGTGCGGAAAGGAGACTAGCGGGGGCGGTAGATACGCAGTATTTT
-,TRBV2,14,many,TRBJ2-2,CASSNDRNTGELFF,TGTGCCAGCAGTAACGACAGGAACACCGGGGAGCTGTTTTTT
-,TRBV19,15,-,TRBJ1-3,CASNADGNSGNTIYF,TGTGCCAGTAACGCCGACGGAAACTCTGGAAACACCATATATTTT